The sequence of this TCR beta chain was determined in a study of long-term antiretroviral therapy in people with HIV. The run of the v3.0 immunoSEQ assay was at survey level. The method was immunoSEQ multiplex PCR; TCRdb's version includes in-frame clones alone and lacks a portion of them. The sample contains more than 25,000 clones, roughly nine tenths of which appear only once. As to this clone: One junction end disagrees with the germline gene, perhaps due to a read error.

The V gene's germline CDR1 is SNHLY and CDR2 FYNNEI. This CDR3 is 11 amino acids long. The chain couples TRBV2 to TRBJ1-1; unclear D gene. Sequences were derived from unsorted PBMCs, sampled 3.1 years after starting antiretroviral therapy. This receptor was taken from a man between 18 and 29 years old with HIV. In nucleotides, the CDR3 is TGTGCCAGCAGGGAAGGCACTGAAGCTTTCTTT. It codes for CASREGTEAFF.